The 14 T cell receptor beta chains reported below all come from one sample, sequenced in a study of PD-L1 blockade in urothelial cancer. Measured with immunoSEQ multiplex PCR; TCRdb has only the in-frame clones, and not every one. The sample holds more than 50,000 clones; under 90% are singletons and the top ten take roughly 2.9%. Regarding time point: pretreatment peripheral blood. Sequenced here: PBMCs, sampled around atezolizumab (anti-PD-L1) treatment. The receptors here all came from a man between 65 and 79 years old with urothelial cancer.

The rearrangement uses TRBV5-4 and TRBJ2-2, with TRBD1 identical over 7 bases. The CDR3 contains 15 residues. Germline-derived CDR1 and CDR2 are SGHNT and YYREEE (reference sequence). Trimming at V came to 4 bases and at J to 5 bases, leaving 8 bases not matched to a gene. The CDR3 DNA sequence: TGTGCCAGCAGCCCTAACAGGGGTACGACCGGGGAGCTGTTTTTT. It encodes CASSPNRGTTGELFF. The variable domain in full, completed from reference TRBV5-4 and TRBJ2-2, reads ETGVTQSPTHLIKTRGQQVTLRCSSQSGHNTVSWYQQALGQGPQFIFQYYREEENGRGNFPPRFSGLQFPNYSSELNVNALELDDSALYLCASSPNRGTTGELFFGEGSRLTVL.

The rearrangement links TRBV4-2 to TRBJ1-6, with D maybe TRBD1 (5 bases). This CDR3 comprises 16 residues. Between the trimmed V and J ends, which lost 4 bases and 7 bases, there was a span of 17 bases. In germline, CDR1 is LGHNA, CDR2 YNFKEQ. CDR3: CASSPNLRDGNSPLHF. The CDR3 region has the DNA TGTGCCAGCAGCCCCAACCTCAGGGATGGCAATTCACCCCTCCACTTT.

This clone was detected a few times. The rearrangement links TRBV13 to TRBJ2-7, with D perhaps matching TRBD2 (6 bases). CDR1 and CDR2 (germline): PRHDT, FYEKMQ (reference sequence). CDR3 length: 12 amino acids. V lost 5 bases to trimming and J lost 5 bases, with 10 bases between them. CDR3 in DNA: TGTGCCAGCAGCCGGAGGGGCCACGAGCAGTACTTC. Translated, it gives CASSRRGHEQYF.

In this sample, this clone turned up once. The genes are TRBV2 and TRBJ1-4; D ambiguous. The V gene lost 5 bases and the J gene lost 5 bases, with 3 bases spanning the gap. CDR3 length: 11 residues. The germline V gene has CDR1 SNHLY and CDR2 FYNNEI. The CDR3 bases are TGTGCCAGCAGTCTAAATGAAAAACTGTTTTTT. Amino acids: CASSLNEKLFF. Based on the CDR3 plus reference TRBV2 and TRBJ1-4, the full variable domain is EPEVTQTPSHQVTQMGQEVILRCVPISNHLYFYWYRQILGQKVEFLVSFYNNEISEKSEIFDDQFSVERPDGSNFTLKIRSTKLEDSAMYFCASSLNEKLFFGSGTQLSVL.

The CDR3 region is CASSAGGPNEKLFF. CDR3 DNA sequence: TGTGCCAGTAGTGCGGGGGGACCTAATGAAAAACTGTTTTTT. The J gene is TRBJ1-4, the V gene TRBV19; the D gene is possibly TRBD1 (5 bases). The CDR3 runs 14 residues. Germline values: CDR1 LNHDA, CDR2 SQIVND (reference sequence). V was trimmed by 5 bases and J by 3 bases, leaving 10 bases between them.

The J gene is TRBJ2-1, the V gene TRBV2; the D gene is possibly TRBD2 (5 bases). This CDR3 comprises 15 residues. V dropped 4 bases and J dropped 5 bases, with 15 bases sitting between them. Germline CDR1 SNHLY, CDR2 FYNNEI. This CDR3 is CASSGGEIGHNEQFF. The CDR3 region has the DNA TGTGCCAGCAGTGGTGGGGAGATCGGGCACAATGAGCAGTTCTTC.

This chain joins TRBV7-9 and TRBJ2-3; no reliable D call. Germline assignment: CDR1 SEHNR and CDR2 FQNEAQ (reference sequence). This CDR3 is built from 13 residues. Trimming took off 5 bases at V and 10 bases at J, with 16 bases between the two ends. The CDR3 reads CASSTDSLMPQYF. CDR3 in DNA: TGTGCCAGCAGCACCGACTCGCTAATGCCGCAGTATTTT.

This clone was detected a few times. CDR3 in amino acids: CASRELAGVDNEQFF. DNA of the CDR3: TGTGCCAGTAGAGAGCTAGCGGGAGTTGACAATGAGCAGTTCTTC. The genes are TRBV19 and TRBJ2-1; 10 bases align to TRBD2. V shed 6 bases, J shed 5 bases, and the junction held 7 bases outside the gene matches. CDR1 is LNHDA, CDR2 SQIVND, per germline (reference sequence). CDR3 size: 15 residues.

V usage is TRBV6-5 and J usage is TRBJ1-2; 10 bases match TRBD1. In germline, CDR1 is MNHEY, CDR2 SVGAGI. CDR3 size: 13 residues. J gave up 8 bases and V 5 bases, and 5 bases lay outside the gene matches. The CDR3 nucleotides read TGTGCCAGCAGTCGCGGGACAGGGGAAGGCTACACCTTC. It encodes CASSRGTGEGYTF.

The chain joins TRBV27 to TRBJ1-2; 9 bases agree with TRBD1. Trimming cost V 5 bases and J 8 bases; bases outside gene matches: 15. Germline values: CDR1 MNHEY, CDR2 SMNVEV (reference sequence). The CDR3 is 16 amino acids. CDR3: CASSPRTGGARGGYTF. CDR3 nucleotide sequence: TGTGCCAGCAGTCCGCGAACAGGGGGCGCTCGGGGCGGCTACACCTTC.

The table lists this clone with a count of one. The rearrangement joins TRBV6-5 to TRBJ2-2; 7 positions match TRBD1. This CDR3 spans 16 amino acids. CDR1 MNHEY and CDR2 SVGAGI come from the germline V gene. The trim removed 2 bases at V and 4 bases at J, leaving 7 bases unmatched. CDR3 sequence (DNA): TGTGCCAGCAGTTACCGGACAGGATACACCACCGGGGAGCTGTTTTTT. Translation gives CASSYRTGYTTGELFF.

The rearrangement joins TRBV10-1 to TRBJ2-7, with 8 bases lining up with TRBD2. Germline V gene sequence: CDR1 WNHNN, CDR2 SYGVQD (reference sequence). This CDR3 is built from 15 residues. Trimming took 0 bases from V and 5 from J; bases not matched to a gene: 6. The CDR3 protein is CASSESIGTRNEQYF. The CDR3 region has the DNA TGCGCCAGCAGTGAGTCGATAGGGACTAGAAACGAGCAGTACTTC.

This clone was counted a few times. The genes are TRBV7-2 and TRBJ1-5, with D uncertain. The CDR3 is 15 residues long. The V and J ends lost 5 bases and 2 bases respectively, with 13 bases between them. Germline CDR1 reads SGHTA; CDR2 reads FQGNSA. The CDR3 nucleotides read TGTGCCAGCAGCCCGGGTGTTGGAGGCAATCAGCCCCAGCATTTT. Translation: CASSPGVGGNQPQHF.

The chain carries TRBV6-6 and TRBJ2-1, with TRBD1 matching over 10 bases. Losses at the gene ends were 11 bases for V and 0 bases for J; bases not matched to a gene: 10. This CDR3 is built from 16 residues. Germline CDR1 MNHNY, CDR2 SVGAGI (reference sequence). This CDR3 reads CAAEGTGALSYNEQFF. CDR3 DNA sequence: TGTGCCGCCGAAGGGACAGGGGCCCTCTCCTACAATGAGCAGTTCTTC.